This T cell receptor beta chain came from a study of T cells after yellow fever vaccination. Study-wide results and caveats: Few clonotypes appeared in both CD4 and CD8 compartments. The booster saw the reappearance of most primary-vaccination clones (roughly 96% CD4, roughly 87% CD8). Researchers report a weaker secondary response that nonetheless peaked faster, day 5 versus 15.

A few counts support this clonotype. Antigen unknown. J was trimmed by 4 bases and V by 1 base; bases with no gene match: 6. Germline CDR1 SGHRS, CDR2 YFSETQ. The CDR3 sequence is 17 residues long. TCRdb reprocessed the 5' RACE reads with MiXCR, giving one entry per CDR3 protein. This table holds 150,000 or so distinct CDR3 sequences, around 7.3% found once. Sequenced here: CD4+ T cells sorted from PBMCs, sampled 5 to 6 days after the first yellow fever vaccination. The sequence came from a young man who received the YFV17D yellow fever vaccine. The chain uses TRBV5-1 and TRBJ2-3; 13 bases map to TRBD2. The CDR3 sequence: CASSLPSTSGGADTQYF. DNA for the CDR3: TGCGCCAGCAGCTTGCCGTCCACTAGCGGGGGGGCAGATACGCAGTATTTT.